The 20 T cell receptor beta chains given below trace back to one sample, sequenced in a study of blood T cell repertoires in COVID-19. Using immunoSEQ multiplex PCR, the repertoire was profiled, and TCRdb retains in-frame clones only, with some absent. The sample carries 200,000 to 300,000 clones, over 80% recorded once. Sequenced: peripheral blood. All receptors derive from a woman between 55 and 75 years old with active or convalescent COVID-19.

The chain links TRBV2 to TRBJ2-5; possibly TRBD1 for D (6 bases). CDR3 size: 13 residues. Trimming left V 7 bases short and J 3 bases short, with 12 bases between. Germline V gives CDR1 SNHLY, CDR2 FYNNEI. The CDR3 bases are TGTGCCAGCAATTTGAACAGGGAAGAGACCCAGTACTTC. This translates into CASNLNREETQYF.

V is TRBV11-2 and J is TRBJ2-3, with D perhaps matching TRBD1 (5 bases). Per germline, CDR1 SGHAT and CDR2 FQNNGV. The V and J ends lost 1 base and 2 bases respectively, with 19 bases between them. This CDR3 comprises 18 residues. Here the CDR3 DNA reads TGTGCCAGCAGCTTAGGGACCCTCCTGACAGATTACACAGATACGCAGTATTTT. This encodes CASSLGTLLTDYTDTQYF.

This chain uses TRBV4-2 with TRBJ1-1, with a tentative D call TRBD1 (5 bases). The CDR3 is made up of 16 amino acids. Deletions cut 0 bases from V and 1 base from J, with 12 bases between. Looked up from germline, CDR1 is LGHNA and CDR2 is YNFKEQ. CDR3 loop: CASSQEVGRANTEAFF. The CDR3, as DNA: TGTGCCAGCAGCCAAGAGGTGGGCAGGGCGAACACTGAAGCTTTCTTT.

The chain recombines TRBV11-3 with TRBJ2-1; D might be TRBD1 (6 bases). Between the trimmed V and J ends, which lost 10 bases and 7 bases, there was a span of 20 bases. The CDR3 is 14 amino acids. Per the germline V gene, CDR1 is SGHNT and CDR2 is YENEEA. The CDR3 region is CATMGAGARNEQFF. The DNA of the CDR3 is TGTGCCACCATGGGGGCAGGGGCGAGAAATGAGCAGTTCTTC.

For the CDR3, the DNA is TGTGCCAGCAGCCACCCTCAGGCTTTGCGTACGCAGTATTTT. This encodes CASSHPQALRTQYF. The chain couples TRBV5-4 to TRBJ2-3; no definite D call. The V and J ends lost 4 bases and 8 bases respectively, with 17 bases between them. The CDR3 has 14 amino acids. CDR1 and CDR2 from the germline V gene are SGHNT and YYREEE (reference sequence).

The V gene is TRBV5-1, the J gene TRBJ1-2; D perhaps matches TRBD1 (5 bases). V was cut by 0 bases and J by 6 bases, with 18 bases left in between. The CDR3 is made up of 16 amino acids. Germline CDR1 reads SGHRS; CDR2 reads YFSETQ. CDR3 DNA: TGCGCCAGCAGCTTGGCCACGGGCAGGGCGGTTGATGGCTACACCTTC. Its protein is CASSLATGRAVDGYTF.

This clone was observed at least ten times. This chain connects TRBV11-2 to TRBJ1-2, with D perhaps matching TRBD1 (5 bases). The length of the CDR3 is 15 residues. The germline V and J ends were trimmed by 4 bases and 2 bases, with 14 bases remaining between them. The germline gives CDR1 SGHAT, CDR2 FQNNGV. The chain's CDR3 is CASSSNRIRNYGYTF. The CDR3 region has the DNA TGTGCCAGCAGCTCAAACAGGATACGAAACTATGGCTACACCTTC.

A remark on this clone: Other nucleotide sequences from this sample produce the same CDR3. The CDR3, as DNA: TGTGCCAGTAGTCCCGGGACAGGGAACACTGAAGCTTTCTTT. This codes for CASSPGTGNTEAFF. V and J are TRBV19 and TRBJ1-1, with TRBD1 identical over 8 bases. CDR3 length: 14 residues. The V segment lost 5 bases and the J segment 1 base; nucleotides outside the gene matches: 3. Germline-derived CDR1 and CDR2 are LNHDA and SQIVND (reference sequence).

The rearrangement uses TRBV2 and TRBJ2-3; 9 bases match TRBD1. J was trimmed by 6 bases and V by 6 bases; bases with no gene match: 10. Per germline, CDR1 SNHLY and CDR2 FYNNEI. This CDR3 is 15 amino acids long. The CDR3 region has the DNA TGTGCCAGCAGCCCCGGGACAGGGTCCCTTGATACGCAGTATTTT. Protein product: CASSPGTGSLDTQYF. Using reference TRBV2 and TRBJ2-3 for the parts outside the CDR3, the full variable domain is EPEVTQTPSHQVTQMGQEVILRCVPISNHLYFYWYRQILGQKVEFLVSFYNNEISEKSEIFDDQFSVERPDGSNFTLKIRSTKLEDSAMYFCASSPGTGSLDTQYFGPGTRLTVL.

The V gene is TRBV19, the J gene TRBJ1-5, with D possibly being TRBD1 (6 bases). Germline CDR1 LNHDA, CDR2 SQIVND (reference sequence). Trimming cost V 3 bases and J 1 base, with 10 bases left between them. The CDR3 consists of 15 residues. In DNA, the CDR3 is TGTGCCAGTAGTATCTCAGGGGTAAGCAATCAGCCCCAGCATTTT. Translation gives CASSISGVSNQPQHF.

V is TRBV4-2 and J is TRBJ2-1; 9 nucleotides line up with TRBD2. The germline V gene has CDR1 LGHNA and CDR2 YNFKEQ. The V gene end was trimmed by 4 bases and the J gene end by 7 bases; junction bases not matched to a gene: 11. The CDR3 is made up of 16 amino acids. CDR3 DNA: TGTGCCAGCAGCCTTAGCGGGAGTATAGGTGCTAATGAGCAGTTCTTC. Translation gives CASSLSGSIGANEQFF.

The chain combines TRBV5-1 with TRBJ2-1; D unresolved. The V gene's germline CDR1 is SGHRS and CDR2 YFSETQ. V lost 4 bases and J lost 7, with 12 bases in between. The CDR3 covers 13 residues. The CDR3 here is CASSALYRNEQFF. The CDR3 DNA is TGCGCCAGCAGCGCCCTGTACAGAAATGAGCAGTTCTTC.

The chain couples TRBV13 to TRBJ2-1; 11 bases agree with TRBD2. This CDR3 has 15 residues. Looked up from germline, CDR1 is PRHDT and CDR2 is FYEKMQ (reference sequence). Germline trimming cut 4 bases from V and 7 bases from J; bases unmatched to any gene: 6. CDR3 protein: CASSSPTSGSNEQFF. CDR3 coding DNA: TGTGCCAGCAGCTCCCCCACTAGCGGGAGTAATGAGCAGTTCTTC.

The chain combines TRBV9 with TRBJ1-5, with 10 bases aligning to TRBD1. Trimming cost V 5 bases and J 7 bases; bases outside gene matches: 9. This CDR3 has 15 residues. Per the germline V gene, CDR1 is SGDLS and CDR2 is YYNGEE. CDR3 amino acids: CASSPGTGVGQPQHF. CDR3 bases: TGTGCCAGCAGTCCCGGGACAGGGGTGGGCCAGCCCCAGCATTTT.

This chain connects TRBV2 to TRBJ2-1; D is uncertain. CDR1 SNHLY and CDR2 FYNNEI come from the germline V gene. Trimming removed 1 base at V and 4 bases at J, with 8 bases between. This CDR3 spans 14 amino acids. CDR3 region: CASSEVRIYNEQFF. In nucleotides, the CDR3 is TGTGCCAGCAGTGAAGTCAGGATTTACAATGAGCAGTTCTTC.

This clone was seen once. The CDR3 coding sequence is TGTGCTAGTGGTTCCGGGCAGGGGGTAGAGACCCAGTACTTC. It yields the protein CASGSGQGVETQYF. V and J are TRBV12-5 and TRBJ2-5, with TRBD1 identical over 7 bases. J was trimmed by 4 bases and V by 4 bases; bases with no gene match: 6. Germline-derived CDR1 and CDR2 are LGHNT and FRNRAP. There are 14 residues in the CDR3.

The rearrangement joins TRBV7-6 to TRBJ2-2; TRBD2 agrees at 11 bases. CDR3 length: 16 amino acids. CDR1 is SGHVS and CDR2 is FNYEAQ in the germline V gene. Trimming cost V 5 bases and J 6 bases; bases outside gene matches: 8. CDR3 amino acids: CASSQTSGIRAGELFF. CDR3 nucleotides: TGTGCCAGCAGCCAGACTAGCGGGATACGAGCCGGGGAGCTGTTTTTT.

The chain links TRBV19 to TRBJ2-7, with a weak D call TRBD2 (8 bases). Trimming left V 0 bases short and J 0 bases short, with 24 bases between. This CDR3 region has 20 residues. CDR1 and CDR2 from the germline V gene are LNHDA and SQIVND (reference sequence). The CDR3 sequence is CASSIEGQYRGGRSSYEQYF. The CDR3 DNA follows: TGTGCCAGTAGTATAGAGGGACAGTACCGGGGGGGGCGAAGCTCCTACGAGCAGTACTTC.

The chain carries TRBV3-1 (or the pseudogene TRBV3-2) and TRBJ1-3; D possibly corresponds to TRBD1 (6 bases). The ends were cut back, 4 bases at V and 9 bases at J, with 19 bases in the middle. The CDR3 extends over 15 amino acids. Germline-derived CDR1 and CDR2 are LGHDT and YNNKEL (reference sequence). CDR3 sequence reads: CASSPTQGNGGTIYF. CDR3 coding DNA: TGTGCCAGCAGCCCCACCCAGGGGAATGGGGGCACCATATATTTT.

The chain carries TRBV5-5 and TRBJ2-3, with D possibly being TRBD1 (6 bases). This CDR3 has 15 amino acids. V shed 4 bases and J shed 1 base, with 13 bases lying between them. Germline-derived CDR1 and CDR2 are SGHKS and YYEKEE (reference sequence). The CDR3 DNA is TGTGCCAGCAGCAGTAAGGACAGCCGCACAGATACGCAGTATTTT. This sequence encodes CASSSKDSRTDTQYF.